Listed here is a single T cell receptor beta chain. Its antigen is not known. Researchers ran the PCR with 60 Vbeta and 13 Jbeta primers. Data came from immunoSEQ multiplex PCR; TCRdb stores just in-frame clones and leaves some out. The top ten hold around 1.9% of the sample, which has about 120,000 clones, 86% seen once. Between the trimmed V and J ends, which lost 1 base and 8 bases, there was a span of 12 bases. CDR3 size: 14 residues. CDR1 is SSHAT, CDR2 FNYEAQ, per germline (reference sequence). These data come from a study of cytomegalovirus exposure and HLA in healthy donors. Overall study findings and caveats: The study designated 164 TCR beta chains cytomegalovirus-associated. Trimming of TCR beta V- and J-genes showed a link, identified in a later analysis, to a missense DCLRE1C variant. Apparent HLA restriction characterized most CMV-associated TCR beta chains in a later analysis.

The chain carries TRBV7-7 and TRBJ2-1; perhaps TRBD2 as D (7 bases). The sample consisted of PBMCs. The TCR originated in a man aged 35 to 55 in good health and CMV-seronegative. CDR3 in DNA: TGTGCCAGCAGCTTAGACGGGGGGCTGGATGAGCAGTTCTTC. As protein: CASSLDGGLDEQFF.